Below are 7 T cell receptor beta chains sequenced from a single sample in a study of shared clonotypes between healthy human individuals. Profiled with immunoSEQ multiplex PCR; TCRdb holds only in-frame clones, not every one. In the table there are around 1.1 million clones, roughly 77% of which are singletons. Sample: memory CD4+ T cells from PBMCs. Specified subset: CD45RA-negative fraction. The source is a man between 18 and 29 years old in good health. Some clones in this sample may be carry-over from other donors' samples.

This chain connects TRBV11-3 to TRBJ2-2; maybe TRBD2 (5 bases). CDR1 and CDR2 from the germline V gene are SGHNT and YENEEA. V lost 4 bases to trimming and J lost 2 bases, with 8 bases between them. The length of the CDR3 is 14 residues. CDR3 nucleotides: TGTGCCAGCAGCTACGACTACAACACCGGGGAGCTGTTTTTT. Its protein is CASSYDYNTGELFF.

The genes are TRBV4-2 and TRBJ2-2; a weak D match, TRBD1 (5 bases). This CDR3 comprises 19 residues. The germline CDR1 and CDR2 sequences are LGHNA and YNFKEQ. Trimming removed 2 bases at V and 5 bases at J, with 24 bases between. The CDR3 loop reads CASSQKPPLFQGGTGELFF. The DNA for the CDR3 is TGTGCCAGCAGCCAAAAACCCCCTCTGTTCCAGGGCGGTACCGGGGAGCTGTTTTTT.

The CDR3 here is CASSSIDTTSNTGELFF. CDR3 sequence (DNA): TGTGCCAGCAGCTCAATAGATACTACCTCGAACACCGGGGAGCTGTTTTTT. The V gene is TRBV5-6, the J gene TRBJ2-2; no definite D call. The germline V gene encodes CDR1 SGHDT and CDR2 YYEEEE. Trimming removed 3 bases at V and 0 bases at J, with 15 bases between. The CDR3 has 17 amino acids.

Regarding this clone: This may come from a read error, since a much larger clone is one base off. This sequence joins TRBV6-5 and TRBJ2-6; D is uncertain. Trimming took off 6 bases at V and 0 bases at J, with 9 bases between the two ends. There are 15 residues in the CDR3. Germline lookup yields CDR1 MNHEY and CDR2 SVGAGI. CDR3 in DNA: TGTGCCAGCAGCTGTGCCGACTCTGGGGCCAACGTCCTGACTTTC. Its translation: CASSCADSGANVLTF.

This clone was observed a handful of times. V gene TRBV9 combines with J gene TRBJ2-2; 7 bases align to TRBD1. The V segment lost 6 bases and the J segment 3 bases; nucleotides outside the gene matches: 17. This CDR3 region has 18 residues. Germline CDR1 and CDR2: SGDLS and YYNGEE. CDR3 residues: CASNRGPHRGFDTGELFF. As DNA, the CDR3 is TGTGCCAGCAACCGAGGCCCCCACAGGGGTTTCGACACCGGGGAGCTGTTTTTT.

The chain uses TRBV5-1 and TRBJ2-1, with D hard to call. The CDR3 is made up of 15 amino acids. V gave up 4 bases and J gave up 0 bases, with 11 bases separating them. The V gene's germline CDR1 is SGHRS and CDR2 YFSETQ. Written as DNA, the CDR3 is TGCGCCAGCAGCCGCGTGGTGAGCTCCTACAATGAGCAGTTCTTC. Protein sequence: CASSRVVSSYNEQFF. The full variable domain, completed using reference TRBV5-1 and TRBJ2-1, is KAGVTQTPRYLIKTRGQQVTLSCSPISGHRSVSWYQQTPGQGLQFLFEYFSETQRNKGNFPGRFSGRQFSNSRSEMNVSTLELGDSALYLCASSRVVSSYNEQFFGPGTRLTVL.

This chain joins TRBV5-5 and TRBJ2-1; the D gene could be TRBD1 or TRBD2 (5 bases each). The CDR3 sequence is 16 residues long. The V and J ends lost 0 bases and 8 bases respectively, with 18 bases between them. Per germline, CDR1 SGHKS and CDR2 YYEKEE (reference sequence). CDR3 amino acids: CASSLVGQARGDEQFF. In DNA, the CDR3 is TGTGCCAGCAGCTTGGTGGGCCAAGCTAGAGGGGATGAGCAGTTCTTC.